A single sample gave rise to the 17 T cell receptor beta chains below, sequenced in a study of shared clonotypes between healthy human individuals. Some clones are missing from TCRdb's copy, which holds only in-frame ones; the method was immunoSEQ multiplex PCR. The profile shows millions of clones, 85% to 95% of them singletons. Sample: naive CD4+ T cells sorted from blood. Subset indicated: CD45RA+ positively selected. The receptors here all came from a man aged 18-30 years in good health.

In this sample, this clone turned up once. The rearrangement uses TRBV7-2 and TRBJ2-3; D unresolved. The V end lost 1 base, the J end lost 4 bases, and 12 bases lay between the germline ends. This CDR3 has 15 residues. CDR1 is SGHTA and CDR2 is FQGNSA in the germline V gene. The CDR3 region is CASSLGTPGADTQYF. The CDR3 DNA reads TGTGCCAGCAGCTTAGGGACCCCAGGCGCAGATACGCAGTATTTT. Supplemented by reference TRBV7-2 and TRBJ2-3, the full variable domain reads GAGVSQSPSNKVTEKGKDVELRCDPISGHTALYWYRQSLGQGLEFLIYFQGNSAPDKSGLPSDRFSAERTGGSVSTLTIQRTQQEDSAVYLCASSLGTPGADTQYFGPGTRLTVL.

The rearrangement joins TRBV25-1 to TRBJ2-1; TRBD2 is a possible D gene (5 bases). V lost 1 base, J lost 0 bases, and 10 bases lay in between. This CDR3 has 16 residues. Germline CDR1 is MGHDK and CDR2 is SYGVNS. In nucleotides, the CDR3 is TGTGCCAGCAGTGAATTTGGTCGGGGCTCCTACAATGAGCAGTTCTTC. Its protein is CASSEFGRGSYNEQFF.

Note on this clone: This specimen includes other DNA sequences encoding the same CDR3. The chain uses TRBV6-5 and TRBJ1-5; D unclear. Germline CDR1 MNHEY, CDR2 SVGAGI. The CDR3 extends over 15 amino acids. The V end lost 0 bases, the J end lost 0 bases, and 6 bases lay between the germline ends. The CDR3 is CASSYSSNSNQPQHF. CDR3 in DNA: TGTGCCAGCAGTTACTCGTCCAATAGCAATCAGCCCCAGCATTTT.

The chain joins TRBV5-4 to TRBJ2-7; TRBD2 aligns across 9 bases. Germline CDR1 SGHNT, CDR2 YYREEE (reference sequence). This CDR3 comprises 13 residues. The V gene end was trimmed by 4 bases and the J gene end by 6 bases; junction bases not matched to a gene: 5. The CDR3 DNA sequence: TGTGCCAGCAGCGATGCGGGAGGGCCCGAGCAGTACTTC. Translation gives CASSDAGGPEQYF.

V gene TRBV30 combines with J gene TRBJ2-7; D gene uncertain. Germline V CDR1 and CDR2: GTSNPN, SVGIG (reference sequence). This CDR3 contains 13 residues. V was trimmed by 0 bases and J by 2 bases, leaving 8 bases between them. In DNA, the CDR3 is TGTGCCTGGAGTGTACTCGAGGCCTACGAGCAGTACTTC. This sequence encodes CAWSVLEAYEQYF.

V usage is TRBV27 and J usage is TRBJ2-7, with D uncertain. V was cut by 6 bases and J by 3 bases, with 15 bases left in between. This CDR3 region has 14 residues. Germline CDR1 is MNHEY and CDR2 is SMNVEV (reference sequence). This CDR3 is CASRRPSGGYEQYF. The DNA of the CDR3 is TGTGCCAGCAGACGACCGTCGGGTGGCTACGAGCAGTACTTC.

The chain employs TRBV10-1 and TRBJ2-3; 14 nucleotides align to TRBD2. The CDR3 has 19 residues. Germline V gene data show CDR1 as WNHNN and CDR2 as SYGVQD (reference sequence). J lost 4 bases, V lost 1 base, and 10 bases had no gene match. The CDR3: CASSEYPPGLAGVADTQYF. Written as DNA, the CDR3 is TGCGCCAGCAGTGAGTACCCTCCGGGACTAGCGGGAGTCGCAGATACGCAGTATTTT.

The chain uses TRBV7-2 and TRBJ2-1, with TRBD2 matching over 11 bases. CDR1 and CDR2 from the germline V gene are SGHTA and FQGNSA. After removal of 1 base from V and 6 bases from J, the junction contained 14 bases not matched to a gene. This CDR3 is 19 amino acids long. The CDR3 reads CASSLELAGARALRNEQFF. DNA for the CDR3: TGTGCCAGCAGCTTAGAACTAGCGGGGGCCAGGGCTCTACGCAATGAGCAGTTCTTC.

The chain is built from TRBV15 and TRBJ1-3; possible D gene TRBD1, 6 bases. The CDR3 covers 17 residues. Trimming took off 4 bases at V and 0 bases at J, with 16 bases between the two ends. In germline, CDR1 is LNHNV, CDR2 YYDKDF (reference sequence). The DNA for the CDR3 is TGTGCCACCAGCACGTCCCTCATACAGGGCTCTGGAAACACCATATATTTT. Residues: CATSTSLIQGSGNTIYF.

This chain links TRBV6-1 with TRBJ2-3; perhaps D is TRBD1 or TRBD2 (5 bases each). CDR1 and CDR2 from the germline V gene are MNHNS and SASEGT. V was shortened by 6 bases and J by 6 bases, with 19 bases between the two germline ends. The CDR3 runs to 15 residues. CDR3 sequence reads: CASRGAQVGLDTQYF. CDR3 in DNA: TGTGCCAGCAGAGGGGCACAGGTCGGACTGGATACGCAGTATTTT.

About this clone: At the DNA level, this CDR3 is encoded by other sequences in the same sample as well. The rearrangement joins TRBV6-1 to TRBJ1-5; 10 bases map to TRBD1. V shed 8 bases, J shed 5 bases, and the junction held 3 bases outside the gene matches. The CDR3 spans 13 residues. The V gene's germline CDR1 is MNHNS and CDR2 SASEGT. The chain's CDR3 is CASSGTGDQPQHF. The CDR3 coding sequence is TGTGCCAGCTCCGGGACAGGGGATCAGCCCCAGCATTTT.

CDR3 in DNA: TGTGCCAGCAGTGAAGGCAGTTACTACGAGCAGTACTTC. Protein sequence: CASSEGSYYEQYF. The rearrangement links TRBV6-1 to TRBJ2-7; D not certain. Trimming removed 1 base at V and 3 bases at J, with 7 bases between. The germline V gene has CDR1 MNHNS and CDR2 SASEGT. CDR3 size: 13 residues.

On this clone: Other DNA sequences from this sample encode an identical CDR3 as well. V and J are TRBV11-2 and TRBJ2-7; D ambiguous. Germline assignment: CDR1 SGHAT and CDR2 FQNNGV. Trimming took off 5 bases at V and 2 bases at J, with 7 bases between the two ends. The CDR3 is 12 amino acids. The CDR3 DNA sequence: TGTGCCAGCAGCCCTCTCCCCTACGAGCAGTACTTC. This codes for CASSPLPYEQYF.

This sequence joins TRBV6-1 and TRBJ2-1, with a tentative D call TRBD2 (6 bases). V shed 7 bases and J shed 0 bases, with 13 bases lying between them. The CDR3 has 15 residues. Per the germline V gene, CDR1 is MNHNS and CDR2 is SASEGT. CDR3 residues: CASMNSGNSYNEQFF. CDR3 DNA: TGTGCCAGCATGAATAGCGGAAACTCCTACAATGAGCAGTTCTTC.

J is TRBJ1-5 and V is TRBV28; D uncertain. Germline V gene sequence: CDR1 MDHEN, CDR2 SYDVKM. This CDR3 comprises 15 residues. Trimming left V 5 bases short and J 3 bases short, with 14 bases between. CDR3 nucleotides: TGTGCCAGCAGTCTCGGGTCCGAGGCCAATCAGCCCCAGCATTTT. Encoded protein: CASSLGSEANQPQHF.

V and J are TRBV4-1 and TRBJ1-1; D might be TRBD1 (6 bases). Looked up from germline, CDR1 is MGHRA and CDR2 is YSYEKL. The CDR3 has 16 amino acids. The V and J ends lost 0 bases and 1 base respectively, with 12 bases between them. In DNA, the CDR3 is TGCGCCAGCAGCCAAGAGTGGGGGCTGGGGAACACTGAAGCTTTCTTT. Protein sequence: CASSQEWGLGNTEAFF.

The V gene is TRBV12-5, the J gene TRBJ2-1; 12 positions agree with TRBD2. The CDR3 runs to 16 residues. The germline V gene has CDR1 LGHNT and CDR2 FRNRAP. With V trimmed by 1 base and J by 10 bases, 8 bases remained unmatched. The CDR3 DNA follows: TGTGCTAGTGGTTTGGAGGGACTAGCGGGCCCGCGGGAGCAGTTCTTC. As protein: CASGLEGLAGPREQFF.